This T cell receptor (beta chain) is from a study of Graves' ophthalmopathy and Graves' hyperthyroidism. Whole-study results and caveats: A model of 13 signatures distinguished ophthalmopathy from stable hyperthyroidism at approximately 89% sensitivity and around 81% specificity. Most expanded thyroid clonotypes above 0.001 frequency also appeared in blood.

With 5 bases clipped from V and 4 bases from J, the junction kept 10 bases outside the gene matches. This CDR3 comprises 15 residues. Germline V gene lookup returns CDR1 SGHRS and CDR2 YFSETQ. Hyperthyroidism was considered stable when no ophthalmopathy appeared within 18 months of follow-up. If patients had other autoimmune diseases, uncontrolled infections, pregnancy or lactation, they were excluded. Beta-chain TCR CDR3 regions were amplified from RNA transcripts. The authors performed first-round RT-PCR with HTBI primers and then a second-round multiplex PCR. TCRdb called the multiplex PCR reads again in MiXCR, with one record for every CDR3 protein. The sample lists just over 600,000 distinct CDR3 sequences; approximately 21% were seen once. Concerning this clonotype: What it binds is unknown.

This TCR was recovered from a woman aged 18-29 years with stable Graves' hyperthyroidism. Some clones in this sample may be carry-over from other donors' samples. The sequenced sample was peripheral blood. The chain links TRBV5-1 to TRBJ2-5; 8 nucleotides match TRBD1. CDR3 loop: CASSVNGQGAETQYF. For the CDR3, the DNA is TGCGCCAGCAGTGTGAACGGACAGGGTGCAGAGACCCAGTACTTC.